This TCR beta chain emerged from a study of blood T cell repertoires in COVID-19. At the level of the study: Whether acute or convalescent, the COVID-19 samples came from the United States, Italy and Spain.

Profiled with immunoSEQ multiplex PCR; TCRdb holds only in-frame clones, not every one. The sample shows roughly 35,000 clones, about 90% of them seen only once. J gave up 8 bases and V 1 base, and 10 bases lay outside the gene matches. The germline gives CDR1 LGHDT, CDR2 YNNKEL (reference sequence). The length of the CDR3 is 16 residues. Input material: peripheral blood. The rearrangement joins TRBV3-1 (or the pseudogene TRBV3-2) to TRBJ1-4, with 7 bases lining up with TRBD1. The source is a man aged 50-60 years with active or convalescent COVID-19. The CDR3 sequence is CASSQATGSYGEKLFF. CDR3 DNA: TGTGCCAGCAGCCAAGCGACAGGGTCCTATGGAGAAAAACTGTTTTTT.